The 10 T cell receptor beta chains below were found in one sample sequenced in a study of CD8 T cells in Susac syndrome. The RNA input was about 0.5 to 1 ug, and it was reverse transcribed with random hexamers. TCRdb re-called the immunoSEQ multiplex PCR reads with MiXCR, one entry per CDR3 protein. The sample lists 150,000 or so distinct CDR3 sequences; roughly 95% were seen once. Sequencing was carried out using CD8+ T cells from PBMCs. The receptors were gathered from a human donor with multiple sclerosis.

This rearrangement joins TRBV27 to TRBJ2-3; no clear D. Germline V gives CDR1 MNHEY, CDR2 SMNVEV (reference sequence). Trimming took off 4 bases at V and 1 base at J, with 15 bases between the two ends. The CDR3 covers 16 residues. CDR3 sequence: CASSSSRVYGTDTQYF. For the CDR3, the DNA is TGTGCCAGCAGTTCCTCAAGGGTCTATGGCACAGATACGCAGTATTTT.

This clonotype was seen a single time. V usage is TRBV30 and J usage is TRBJ2-5, with 7 bases that match TRBD1. Trimming took 4 bases from V and 5 from J; bases not matched to a gene: 4. This CDR3 is 12 amino acids long. Germline CDR1 GTSNPN, CDR2 SVGIG (reference sequence). The CDR3 here is CAWTTGDETQYF. As DNA, the CDR3 is TGTGCCTGGACCACAGGGGATGAGACCCAGTACTTC.

The V call is TRBV6-2 or TRBV6-3, the J call TRBJ2-1; 8 nucleotides align to TRBD1. After removal of 7 bases from V and 2 bases from J, the junction contained 4 bases not matched to a gene. The germline V gene encodes CDR1 MNHEY and CDR2 SVGEGT. This CDR3 spans 14 amino acids. CDR3 bases: TGTGCCAGCAACCCAGGGGGCGCCTACAATGAGCAGTTCTTC. Amino acids: CASNPGGAYNEQFF.

The CDR3, as DNA: TGCGCCAGCAGCCTCGGACAGGGGGCGCACCCTCGTCATGGCTACACCTTC. Its translation is CASSLGQGAHPRHGYTF. V gene TRBV5-1 combines with J gene TRBJ1-2, with 11 bases that match TRBD1. The germline V gene has CDR1 SGHRS and CDR2 YFSETQ. The J segment lost 6 bases and the V segment lost 4 bases, leaving 14 bases of the junction unmatched. The CDR3 length is 17 residues.

V usage is TRBV13 and J usage is TRBJ2-1; 7 bases line up with TRBD1. This CDR3 contains 14 residues. Germline V CDR1 and CDR2: PRHDT, FYEKMQ (reference sequence). Germline trimming cut 2 bases from V and 8 bases from J; bases unmatched to any gene: 6. The CDR3 here is CASSLWDRSDEQFF. For the CDR3, the DNA is TGTGCCAGCAGCTTATGGGACAGATCGGATGAGCAGTTCTTC.

The rearrangement joins TRBV7-9 to TRBJ2-3; TRBD2 matches at 12 bases. This CDR3 has 19 amino acids. Germline V gives CDR1 SEHNR, CDR2 FQNEAQ (reference sequence). The V and J ends lost 1 base and 3 bases, in that order; junction bases with no gene match: 11. This CDR3 is CASSLVRSDTSGGTDTQYF. CDR3 coding DNA: TGTGCCAGCAGCTTAGTCCGTAGCGACACTAGCGGGGGGACAGATACGCAGTATTTT.

This chain joins TRBV7-9 and TRBJ2-7, with D uncertain. The CDR3 has 13 amino acids. The ends were cut back, 3 bases at V and 4 bases at J, with 10 bases in the middle. CDR1 is SEHNR and CDR2 is FQNEAQ in the germline V gene (reference sequence). The chain's CDR3 is CASSLDPKYEQYV. The CDR3 nucleotides read TGTGCCAGCAGCTTGGACCCGAAGTACGAGCAGTACGTC.

This clonotype was observed a single time. The chain links TRBV13 to TRBJ2-7; D is possibly TRBD1 (5 bases). This CDR3 spans 14 amino acids. CDR1 and CDR2 (germline): PRHDT, FYEKMQ (reference sequence). V was shortened by 5 bases and J by 2 bases, with 13 bases between the two germline ends. The CDR3 DNA reads TGTGCCAGCAGCAAAGACAGAGCGACCTACGAGCAGTACGTC. It yields the protein CASSKDRATYEQYV.

This clonotype was detected once. The rearrangement joins TRBV12-3 or TRBV12-4 to TRBJ2-3; D is possibly TRBD2 (6 bases). The CDR3 spans 14 residues. V shed 3 bases and J shed 2 bases, with 9 bases lying between them. In DNA, the CDR3 is TGTGCCAGCAGTTTTGCGGGGACCACAGATACGCAGTATTTT. Translating gives CASSFAGTTDTQYF.

The V gene is TRBV20-1, the J gene TRBJ1-6; TRBD1 aligns across 7 bases. The CDR3 has 16 amino acids. After removal of 6 bases from V and 0 bases from J, the junction contained 8 bases not matched to a gene. Germline V gene sequence: CDR1 DFQATT, CDR2 SNEGSKA (reference sequence). The CDR3 here is CSAATGPSSYNSPLHF. The CDR3, as DNA: TGCAGTGCCGCGACAGGGCCTAGCTCCTATAATTCACCCCTCCACTTT.